This T cell receptor beta chain was profiled in a study of T cell repertoires in cytomegalovirus infection. Study-level background: Newly reported HLA-C-restricted and thoroughly characterized HLA-B-restricted CMV epitopes were employed. General study findings and limits: The cumulative frequency of public TCR beta families distinguished individuals who carried CMV together with the relevant HLA. The ex vivo response showed dominance by HLA-C-restricted CMV-specific TCR beta clonotypes.

Worth noting for this clonotype: Its antigen is unidentified.

TCRdb processed the reads anew with MiXCR; each CDR3 protein has one entry. Of hundreds of thousands of distinct CDR3 sequences listed, approximately 46% are singletons. This clonotype was obtained from a human donor in good health (CMV status not recorded). Some clones in this sample may be carry-over from other donors' samples. Material: cultured PBMCs, obtained from culture after CMV antigen stimulation.

CDR3 coding DNA: TGTGCCAGCAGTCCATCATCCGGGTTAAACAATGAGCAGTTCTTC. Translated: CASSPSSGLNNEQFF. The chain is built from TRBV27 and TRBJ2-1; no definite D call. The CDR3 is 15 residues long. CDR1 and CDR2 (germline): MNHEY, SMNVEV (reference sequence). V was pared by 5 bases and J by 5 bases, with 16 bases between.